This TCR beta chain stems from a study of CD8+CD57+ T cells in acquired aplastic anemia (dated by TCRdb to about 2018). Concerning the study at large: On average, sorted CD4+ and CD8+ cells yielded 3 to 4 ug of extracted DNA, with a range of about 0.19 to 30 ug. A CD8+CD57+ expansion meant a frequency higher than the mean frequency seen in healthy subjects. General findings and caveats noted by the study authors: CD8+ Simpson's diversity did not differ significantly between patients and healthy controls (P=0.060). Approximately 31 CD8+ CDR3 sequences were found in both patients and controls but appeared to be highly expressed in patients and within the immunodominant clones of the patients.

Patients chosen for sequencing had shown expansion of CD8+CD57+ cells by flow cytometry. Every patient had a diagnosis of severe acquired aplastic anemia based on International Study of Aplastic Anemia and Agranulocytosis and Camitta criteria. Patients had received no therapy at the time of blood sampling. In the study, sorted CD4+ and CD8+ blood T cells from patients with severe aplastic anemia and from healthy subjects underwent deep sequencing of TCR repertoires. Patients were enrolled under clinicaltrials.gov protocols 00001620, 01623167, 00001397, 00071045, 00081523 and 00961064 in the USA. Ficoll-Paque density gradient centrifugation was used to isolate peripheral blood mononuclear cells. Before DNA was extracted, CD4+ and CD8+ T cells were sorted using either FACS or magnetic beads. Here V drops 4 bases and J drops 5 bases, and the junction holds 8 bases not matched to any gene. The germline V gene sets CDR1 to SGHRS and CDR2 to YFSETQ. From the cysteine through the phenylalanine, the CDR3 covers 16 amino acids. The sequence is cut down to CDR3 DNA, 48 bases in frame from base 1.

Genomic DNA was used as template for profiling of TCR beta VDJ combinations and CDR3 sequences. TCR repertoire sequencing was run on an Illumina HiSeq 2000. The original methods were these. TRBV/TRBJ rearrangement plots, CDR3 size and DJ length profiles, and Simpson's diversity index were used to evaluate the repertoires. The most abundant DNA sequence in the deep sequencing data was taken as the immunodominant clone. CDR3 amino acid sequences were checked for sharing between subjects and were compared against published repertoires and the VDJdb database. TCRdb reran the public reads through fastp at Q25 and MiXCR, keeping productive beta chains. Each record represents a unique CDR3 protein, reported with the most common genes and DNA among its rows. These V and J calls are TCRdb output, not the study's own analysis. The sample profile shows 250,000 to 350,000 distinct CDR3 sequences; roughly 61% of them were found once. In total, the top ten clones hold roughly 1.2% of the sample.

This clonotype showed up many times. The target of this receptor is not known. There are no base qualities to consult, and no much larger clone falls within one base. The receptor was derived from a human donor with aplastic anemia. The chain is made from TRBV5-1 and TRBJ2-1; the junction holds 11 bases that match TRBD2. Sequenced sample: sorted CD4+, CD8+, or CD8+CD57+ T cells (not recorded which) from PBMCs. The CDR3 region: CASSDPTGLADNEQFF. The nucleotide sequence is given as TGCGCCAGCAGCGACCCCACGGGACTAGCGGACAATGAGCAGTTCTTC. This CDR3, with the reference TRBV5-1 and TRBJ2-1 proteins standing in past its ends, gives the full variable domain KAGVTQTPRYLIKTRGQQVTLSCSPISGHRSVSWYQQTPGQGLQFLFEYFSETQRNKGNFPGRFSGRQFSNSRSEMNVSTLELGDSALYLCASSDPTGLADNEQFFGPGTRLTVL.